These 25 T cell receptor beta chains originate from one sample sequenced in a study of cytomegalovirus exposure and HLA in healthy donors. The PCR was carried out with 60 Vbeta primers and 13 Jbeta primers. Sequencing was performed with immunoSEQ multiplex PCR; in TCRdb, only in-frame clones are kept and a portion is missing. The table includes approximately 170,000 clones, approximately 82% detected once. The sequenced material came from PBMCs. All receptors derive from a male donor in good health and CMV-seronegative.

V usage is TRBV5-6 and J usage is TRBJ1-6; D gene uncertain. CDR1 and CDR2 (germline): SGHDT, YYEEEE. The CDR3 covers 15 residues. Trimming pared 2 bases from V and 7 bases from J, leaving 13 bases between. CDR3 sequence (DNA): TGTGCCAGCAGCTTAAATCCGGGAATGAATTCACCCCTCCACTTT. Translated: CASSLNPGMNSPLHF.

This clone was counted a single time. Relative to the germline gene, one junction end is altered; a read error may explain this. This chain connects TRBV7-9 to TRBJ2-1, with 13 nucleotides matching TRBD2. The germline V gene encodes CDR1 SEHNR and CDR2 FQNEAQ (reference sequence). The CDR3 extends over 17 amino acids. The DNA for the CDR3 is TGTTCCAGCAGCCACGACATGGGACTAGCGGGATACAATGAGCAGTTCTTC. It encodes CSSSHDMGLAGYNEQFF.

The chain carries TRBV4-3 and TRBJ2-7; TRBD1 might be the D (7 bases). Germline CDR1 is LGHNA and CDR2 is YSLEER. V shed 0 bases and J shed 2 bases, with 23 bases lying between them. The CDR3 loop spans 19 amino acids. CDR3 DNA sequence: TGCGCCAGCAGCCAAGAAGGGGGCCCCGGGGGCGGCTACACCTACGAGCAGTACTTC. Encoded protein: CASSQEGGPGGGYTYEQYF.

V and J are TRBV6-5 and TRBJ1-3; a possible D gene is TRBD1 (5 bases). The CDR3 contains 15 residues. Germline V CDR1 and CDR2: MNHEY, SVGAGI. Trimming took 7 bases from V and 0 from J, leaving 13 bases between them. CDR3 amino acids: CASTSTALSGNTIYF. The CDR3 DNA reads TGTGCCAGCACCTCGACAGCGCTCTCTGGAAACACCATATATTTT.

To note about this clone: One junction end does not reproduce the germline sequence, and a read error may be involved. CDR3 in amino acids: CAITETEKNTEAFF. The DNA of the CDR3 is TGTGCCATCACTGAGACAGAGAAGAACACTGAAGCTTTCTTT. The chain couples TRBV10-3 to TRBJ1-1, with a tentative D call TRBD1 (5 bases). Germline CDR1 and CDR2: ENHRY and SYGVKD. The CDR3 is 14 amino acids.

The rearrangement joins TRBV5-1 to TRBJ2-3; D is undetermined. The V end lost 0 bases, the J end lost 2 bases, and 10 bases lay between the germline ends. The germline V gene encodes CDR1 SGHRS and CDR2 YFSETQ. CDR3 length: 15 amino acids. The CDR3 reads CASSLVRRHTDTQYF. Here the CDR3 DNA reads TGCGCCAGCAGCTTGGTGCGCAGGCACACAGATACGCAGTATTTT.

V usage is TRBV5-1 and J usage is TRBJ2-2, with 11 bases lining up with TRBD1. CDR3 length equals 16 residues. From germline, CDR1 is SGHRS and CDR2 YFSETQ. Trimming at V came to 2 bases and at J to 4 bases, leaving 4 bases not matched to a gene. CDR3 sequence reads: CASSLGQGARTGELFF. CDR3 nucleotides: TGCGCCAGCAGCTTAGGACAGGGGGCGCGCACCGGGGAGCTGTTTTTT. The complete variable domain, with remaining parts taken from reference TRBV5-1 and TRBJ2-2, reads KAGVTQTPRYLIKTRGQQVTLSCSPISGHRSVSWYQQTPGQGLQFLFEYFSETQRNKGNFPGRFSGRQFSNSRSEMNVSTLELGDSALYLCASSLGQGARTGELFFGEGSRLTVL.

This chain uses TRBV6-5 with TRBJ2-3; 7 bases are a match to TRBD2. The V and J ends lost 6 bases and 6 bases, in that order; junction bases with no gene match: 12. This CDR3 contains 15 residues. Germline-derived CDR1 and CDR2 are MNHEY and SVGAGI. In DNA form, the CDR3 reads TGTGCCAGCAGCTCTCAGGGCGGGGGAGAGGATACGCAGTATTTT. Amino acid sequence: CASSSQGGGEDTQYF.

The chain employs TRBV2 and TRBJ2-3; weak D call: TRBD1 (6 bases). Trimming stripped 1 base from V and 8 bases from J, with 10 bases between. The CDR3 spans 13 residues. Germline CDR1 is SNHLY and CDR2 is FYNNEI. The CDR3 DNA is TGTGCCAGCAGTGAAGAGGGGGTCGGTACGCAGTATTTT. Residues: CASSEEGVGTQYF.

This clone appeared once. V usage is TRBV2 and J usage is TRBJ2-1; 8 positions match TRBD2. Germline V gives CDR1 SNHLY, CDR2 FYNNEI. V dropped 5 bases and J dropped 2; count of bases not matched to a gene: 8. This CDR3 comprises 16 residues. The DNA of the CDR3 is TGTGCCAGCAGTCGACGAGGCGGGGGGACCTACAATGAGCAGTTCTTC. Translation: CASSRRGGGTYNEQFF.

The V and J genes are TRBV5-6 and TRBJ2-1; D gene ambiguous. The CDR3 totals 16 residues. Per germline, CDR1 SGHDT and CDR2 YYEEEE. V was clipped by 1 base and J by 7 bases, with 18 bases between them. CDR3 sequence reads: CASSLIEPSGNNEQFF. As DNA, the CDR3 is TGTGCCAGCAGCTTGATAGAACCCTCCGGTAATAATGAGCAGTTCTTC.

The rearrangement links TRBV5-1 to TRBJ1-1; D remains ambiguous. The CDR3 is 15 amino acids. From germline, CDR1 is SGHRS and CDR2 YFSETQ. Trimming left V 0 bases short and J 1 base short, with 10 bases between. This chain's CDR3 is CASSLGGVGNTEAFF. DNA of the CDR3: TGCGCCAGCAGCTTGGGCGGGGTAGGGAACACTGAAGCTTTCTTT.

The chain links TRBV7-6 to TRBJ1-4; 9 bases align to TRBD1. CDR1 SGHVS and CDR2 FNYEAQ come from the germline V gene. The CDR3 extends over 14 amino acids. With V trimmed by 5 bases and J by 8 bases, 6 bases remained unmatched. CDR3 nucleotides: TGTGCCAGCAGCGTACAGGGGGCAGGCGAAAAACTGTTTTTT. Translating it yields CASSVQGAGEKLFF.

This clone turned up a few times. The chain couples TRBV6-5 to TRBJ1-1; the D is unclear. The CDR3 extends over 15 amino acids. V lost 6 bases, J lost 1 base, and 15 bases lay in between. Germline V gene sequence: CDR1 MNHEY, CDR2 SVGAGI. The CDR3 nucleotides read TGTGCCAGCAGGAACGGAGGCGGTTGGAACACTGAAGCTTTCTTT. Protein sequence: CASRNGGGWNTEAFF.

V gene TRBV6-1 combines with J gene TRBJ1-2; D call uncertain. This CDR3 comprises 16 residues. V was trimmed by 0 bases and J by 4 bases, leaving 15 bases between them. Germline CDR1 reads MNHNS; CDR2 reads SASEGT. The CDR3, as DNA: TGTGCCAGCAGTGAAGCGTTCGGGGAACCATCCTATGGCTACACCTTC. It is translated as CASSEAFGEPSYGYTF.

The chain carries TRBV5-1 and TRBJ2-5, with 8 bases matching TRBD1. V lost 4 bases and J lost 1; bases outside the gene matches: 6. The CDR3 has 15 residues. CDR1 SGHRS and CDR2 YFSETQ come from the germline V gene. CDR3 region: CASSRQGRGQETQYF. As DNA, the CDR3 is TGCGCCAGCAGCCGACAGGGGCGAGGCCAAGAGACCCAGTACTTC.

V usage is TRBV6-6 and J usage is TRBJ2-2; D is unclear. V was clipped by 7 bases and J by 4 bases, with 13 bases between them. Germline lookup yields CDR1 MNHNY and CDR2 SVGAGI (reference sequence). This CDR3 has 14 residues. CDR3 in DNA: TGTGCCAGCACGAGTAAGACATTCACCGGGGAGCTGTTTTTT. It encodes CASTSKTFTGELFF.

This rearrangement joins TRBV25-1 to TRBJ2-7, with D perhaps matching TRBD2 (6 bases). The CDR3 contains 15 residues. The germline V gene has CDR1 MGHDK and CDR2 SYGVNS. The V end was cut by 5 bases, the J end by 0 bases, with 14 bases between. Written as DNA, the CDR3 is TGTGCCAGCAGTATCTGGGACGGGAGCTCCTACGAGCAGTACTTC. Protein: CASSIWDGSSYEQYF.

The chain combines TRBV11-2 with TRBJ2-1; the D gene is possibly TRBD1 (6 bases). Trimming removed 3 bases at V and 6 bases at J, with 18 bases between. Germline assignment: CDR1 SGHAT and CDR2 FQNNGV. The CDR3 length is 16 residues. The CDR3 reads CASSLGLRQEPNEQFF. CDR3 coding DNA: TGTGCCAGCAGCTTGGGGCTCCGACAGGAGCCCAATGAGCAGTTCTTC.

The J gene is TRBJ2-1, the V gene TRBV19, with D tentatively TRBD1 (5 bases). CDR3 length equals 15 residues. CDR1 and CDR2 (germline): LNHDA, SQIVND (reference sequence). Trimming pared 4 bases from V and 1 base from J, leaving 11 bases between. DNA for the CDR3: TGTGCCAGTAGTAACCAGGGTTTGTCCTACAATGAGCAGTTCTTC. Residues: CASSNQGLSYNEQFF.

The chain uses TRBV5-6 and TRBJ2-7; 7 nucleotides align to TRBD1. V lost 4 bases, J lost 0 bases, and 4 bases stayed unmatched. CDR3 length equals 14 residues. Germline CDR1 reads SGHDT; CDR2 reads YYEEEE. The DNA for the CDR3 is TGTGCCAGCAGCCGGGACAGAAGCTCCTACGAGCAGTACTTC. This sequence encodes CASSRDRSSYEQYF.

The DNA for the CDR3 is TGTGCCTGGAGGGGACTTTATGGCTACACCTTC. Protein sequence: CAWRGLYGYTF. The chain recombines TRBV30 with TRBJ1-2; D is perhaps TRBD1 (5 bases). The V and J ends lost 3 bases and 5 bases respectively, with 7 bases between them. Germline CDR1 GTSNPN, CDR2 SVGIG (reference sequence). This CDR3 has 11 amino acids. Full variable domain (missing parts from reference TRBV30 and TRBJ1-2): SQTIHQWPATLVQPVGSPLSLECTVEGTSNPNLYWYRQAAGRGLQLLFYSVGIGQISSEVPQNLSASRPQDRQFILSSKKLLLSDSGFYLCAWRGLYGYTFGSGTRLTVV.

The genes are TRBV7-9 and TRBJ1-5; no firm D call. There are 15 residues in the CDR3. From germline, CDR1 is SEHNR and CDR2 FQNEAQ (reference sequence). Trimming pared 5 bases from V and 0 bases from J, leaving 11 bases between. The CDR3 DNA sequence: TGTGCCAGCAGCCTGGTTGAGGGTAGCAATCAGCCCCAGCATTTT. It translates to CASSLVEGSNQPQHF.

The chain links TRBV19 to TRBJ2-7; unclear D gene. Germline V CDR1 and CDR2: LNHDA, SQIVND (reference sequence). Trimming cost V 6 bases and J 7 bases, with 16 bases left between them. The CDR3 is 13 residues long. The CDR3 reads CASSDLGSREQYF. CDR3 nucleotide sequence: TGTGCCAGTAGCGATCTAGGCTCTCGGGAGCAGTACTTC.

This rearrangement joins TRBV7-2 to TRBJ2-7; TRBD2 might be the D (5 bases). The germline CDR1 and CDR2 sequences are SGHTA and FQGNSA. Trimming removed 5 bases at V and 2 bases at J, with 16 bases between. CDR3 length: 15 residues. CDR3 sequence (DNA): TGTGCCAGCAGCCGTAGCCGGGGTACGACCTACGAGCAGTACTTC. It translates to CASSRSRGTTYEQYF.